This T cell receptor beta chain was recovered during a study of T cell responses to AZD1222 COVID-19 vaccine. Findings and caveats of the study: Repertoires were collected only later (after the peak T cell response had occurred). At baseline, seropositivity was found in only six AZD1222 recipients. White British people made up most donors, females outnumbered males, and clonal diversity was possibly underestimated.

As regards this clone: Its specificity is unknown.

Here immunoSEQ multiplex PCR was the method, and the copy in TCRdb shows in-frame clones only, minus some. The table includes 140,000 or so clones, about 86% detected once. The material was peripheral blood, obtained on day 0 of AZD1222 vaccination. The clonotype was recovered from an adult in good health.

This CDR3 reads CASSKEGGIGTEAFF. The CDR3 DNA follows: TGTGCCAGCTCAAAAGAGGGAGGAATCGGGACTGAAGCTTTCTTT. The chain employs TRBV6-5 and TRBJ1-1; D gene ambiguous. V lost 8 bases to trimming and J lost 5 bases, with 21 bases between them. This CDR3 is 15 amino acids long. Germline V gene sequence: CDR1 MNHEY, CDR2 SVGAGI.